The rows below give T cell receptor beta chains drawn from one sample of a study of human T cells and chemical hapten exposure. TCRdb processed the RACE reads anew with MiXCR; each CDR3 protein has one entry. The sample holds about 82,000 distinct CDR3 sequences, more than 10% seen once. The sample here was whole blood, taken in connection with sensitization to the hapten diphenylcyclopropenone (DPC). The receptors were gathered from a woman aged 45 to 65 with alopecia areata. Some clones in this sample may be carry-over from other donors' samples. The CDR3 runs from the conserved cysteine through the conserved F or W. The D gene is left open where the match is weak. Clone size is given for some rows only: seen once, a few or many times, or a class if the clone is expanded.

v_call: TRBV19
j_call: TRBJ2-1
d_call: NA
clone_size: many
cdr3_nt: TGTGCCAGTAGTAGGACTCGTCTTTCCTACAATGAGCAGTTCTTC
cdr3_aa: CASSRTRLSYNEQFF

v_call: TRBV18
j_call: TRBJ2-7
d_call: TRBD1
clone_size: NA
cdr3_nt: TGTGCCAGCTCCGTGGGACAGGGGAACAACGAGCAGTACTTC
cdr3_aa: CASSVGQGNNEQYF

v_call: TRBV11-3
j_call: TRBJ2-1
d_call: NA
clone_size: many
cdr3_nt: TGTGCCAGCAGCTTAGGAGGTCCTGGGTCCATGGAGCAGTTCTTC
cdr3_aa: CASSLGGPGSMEQFF

v_call: TRBV11-2
j_call: TRBJ2-7
d_call: TRBD1
clone_size: few
cdr3_nt: TGTGCCAGCAGCCGGGACAGGGGGGTGTACGAGCAGTACTTC
cdr3_aa: CASSRDRGVYEQYF

v_call: TRBV29-1
j_call: TRBJ1-1
d_call: NA
clone_size: NA
cdr3_nt: TGCAGCGTTGACGTCAGCAACACTGAAGCTTTCTTT
cdr3_aa: CSVDVSNTEAFF

v_call: TRBV7-2
j_call: TRBJ2-1
d_call: TRBD2
clone_size: NA
cdr3_nt: TGTGCCAGCAGCTCGGGTCTAGCGGGCGTTGGGGAGCAGTTCTTC
cdr3_aa: CASSSGLAGVGEQFF

v_call: TRBV6-6
j_call: TRBJ2-7
d_call: NA
clone_size: few
cdr3_nt: TGTGCCAGCAGTTACTCTTCAGGGGACTACGAGCAGTACTTC
cdr3_aa: CASSYSSGDYEQYF

v_call: TRBV16
j_call: TRBJ1-2
d_call: NA
clone_size: many
cdr3_nt: TGTGCCAGCAGCCAATCTCGAACAGACTATGGCTACACCTTC
cdr3_aa: CASSQSRTDYGYTF

v_call: TRBV29-1
j_call: TRBJ1-3
d_call: NA
clone_size: few
cdr3_nt: TGCAGCGTCGGGACAAACTCTGGAAACACCATATATTTT
cdr3_aa: CSVGTNSGNTIYF

v_call: TRBV19
j_call: TRBJ2-3
d_call: NA
clone_size: NA
cdr3_nt: TGTGCCAGTAGTACTGAGCGTGGAAATACAGATACGCAGTATTTT
cdr3_aa: CASSTERGNTDTQYF

v_call: TRBV3-1
j_call: TRBJ1-1
d_call: NA
clone_size: NA
cdr3_nt: TGTGCCAGCAGCCACGCCAACACTGAAGCTTTCTTT
cdr3_aa: CASSHANTEAFF

v_call: TRBV9
j_call: TRBJ2-5
d_call: TRBD1
clone_size: NA
cdr3_nt: TGTGCCAGCAGCCTAGGACAGGGCCAAGAGACCCAGTACTTC
cdr3_aa: CASSLGQGQETQYF

v_call: TRBV7-2
j_call: TRBJ1-2
d_call: TRBD1
clone_size: many
cdr3_nt: TGTGCCAGCAGCTCCCAGGGGGCGCAAGGCTACACCTTC
cdr3_aa: CASSSQGAQGYTF

v_call: TRBV9
j_call: TRBJ2-1
d_call: TRBD2
clone_size: many
cdr3_nt: TGTGCCAGCAGCGTAGAAGGAAGGGGACTAGCGGGAGCCCTCGATGAGCAGTTCTTC
cdr3_aa: CASSVEGRGLAGALDEQFF

v_call: TRBV2
j_call: TRBJ2-5
d_call: TRBD1
clone_size: few
cdr3_nt: TGTGCCAGCAGAGGACAGGGGGCGCCCCAAGAGACCCAGTACTTC
cdr3_aa: CASRGQGAPQETQYF

v_call: TRBV6-6
j_call: TRBJ1-1
d_call: NA
clone_size: NA
cdr3_nt: TGTGCCAGCAGTTACTCGAGGGGGAGGCACACTGAAGCTTTCTTT
cdr3_aa: CASSYSRGRHTEAFF

v_call: TRBV19
j_call: TRBJ2-1
d_call: TRBD2
clone_size: many
cdr3_nt: TGTGCCAGTAGTATCGGGGAGGGCCCTAGGTATGAGCAGTTCTTC
cdr3_aa: CASSIGEGPRYEQFF

v_call: TRBV20-1
j_call: TRBJ1-2
d_call: TRBD1
clone_size: many
cdr3_nt: TGCAGTGGGACGAAGGGACAGGGAAGACCTGGCTACACCTTC
cdr3_aa: CSGTKGQGRPGYTF

v_call: TRBV7-6
j_call: TRBJ2-5
d_call: NA
clone_size: NA
cdr3_nt: TGTGCCAGCAGCACCCGGACAGAAGAGACCCAGTACTTC
cdr3_aa: CASSTRTEETQYF

v_call: TRBV6-1
j_call: TRBJ2-3
d_call: TRBD2
clone_size: NA
cdr3_nt: TGTGCCAGCAGTCCTCAAGGGACTAGCGGGAGTTCAAGCACAGATACGCAGTATTTT
cdr3_aa: CASSPQGTSGSSSTDTQYF

v_call: TRBV5-4
j_call: TRBJ2-3
d_call: NA
clone_size: many
cdr3_nt: TGTGCCAGCAGTTTGGGAGGGGAGGGGGCCACAGATACGCAGTATTTT
cdr3_aa: CASSLGGEGATDTQYF

v_call: TRBV29-1
j_call: TRBJ1-5
d_call: NA
clone_size: NA
cdr3_nt: TGCGCCGGAGGGGCAGGCAATCAGCCCCAGCATTTT
cdr3_aa: CAGGAGNQPQHF

v_call: TRBV4-3
j_call: TRBJ2-2
d_call: NA
clone_size: many
cdr3_nt: TGCGCCAGCAGCCATCCTGCGGGGGAGCTGTTTTTT
cdr3_aa: CASSHPAGELFF

v_call: TRBV5-1
j_call: TRBJ1-4
d_call: NA
clone_size: many
cdr3_nt: TGCGCCAGCAGCTTTAGGGGCGCGAATGAAAAACTGTTTTTT
cdr3_aa: CASSFRGANEKLFF

v_call: TRBV7-2
j_call: TRBJ1-2
d_call: NA
clone_size: many
cdr3_nt: TGTGCCAGCAGCTTAGGTGGGGTAGCAAGCGACTATGGCTACACCTTC
cdr3_aa: CASSLGGVASDYGYTF

v_call: TRBV19
j_call: TRBJ1-5
d_call: TRBD1
clone_size: many
cdr3_nt: TGTGCCAGTAGTATAACGGGACAGGGCTGGCAGCCCCAGCATTTT
cdr3_aa: CASSITGQGWQPQHF

v_call: TRBV30
j_call: TRBJ1-5
d_call: NA
clone_size: many
cdr3_nt: TGTGCCTGGAGTGTTGGAGGGGCAGGACAGCCCCAGCATTTT
cdr3_aa: CAWSVGGAGQPQHF